The 22 T cell receptor beta chains presented below share a single source sample, sequenced in a study of shared T cell receptors in the human thymus. Using immunoSEQ multiplex PCR, the repertoire was profiled, and TCRdb retains in-frame clones only, with some absent. The repertoire holds 630,000 or so clones, with 70% to 90% as singletons. These same records also appear under a second study, on human thymus T cells.

Sequencing was carried out using thymocytes. Every receptor here comes from a boy in the first two years of life with a congenital heart defect.

The chain has TRBV9 and TRBJ2-2, with 10 bases that match TRBD2. The germline V gene has CDR1 SGDLS and CDR2 YYNGEE. This CDR3 is 18 amino acids long. V trimming: 1 base; J trimming: 5 bases; junction bases outside the gene matches: 11. The DNA for the CDR3 is TGTGCCAGCAGCGTATCTCCTAGCGGGGGTTCGCGGACCGGGGAGCTGTTTTTT. Its translation: CASSVSPSGGSRTGELFF. Filled out from reference TRBV9 and TRBJ2-2, the complete variable domain reads DSGVTQTPKHLITATGQRVTLRCSPRSGDLSVYWYQQSLDQGLQFLIQYYNGEERAKGNILERFSAQQFPDLHSELNLSSLELGDSALYFCASSVSPSGGSRTGELFFGEGSRLTVL.

The gene calls are TRBV28 and TRBJ2-3, with 8 bases matching TRBD2. The CDR3 covers 21 residues. From germline, CDR1 is MDHEN and CDR2 SYDVKM. V lost 6 bases to trimming and J lost 1 base; unmatched junction nucleotides: 24. The CDR3 DNA follows: TGTGCCAGCAGGGTGAACTATAGCGGGGAGGAGATCCCTGAGGGCACAGATACGCAGTATTTT. It encodes CASRVNYSGEEIPEGTDTQYF.

The chain carries TRBV29-1 and TRBJ1-2; tentative D call: TRBD1 (5 bases). The CDR3 is 14 residues long. Germline lookup yields CDR1 SQVTM and CDR2 ANQGSEA. Trimming pared 1 base from V and 0 bases from J, leaving 9 bases between. CDR3 nucleotides: TGCAGCGTTGAAGTCGGACACTCTAACTATGGCTACACCTTC. It codes for CSVEVGHSNYGYTF. The whole variable domain, filled in from reference TRBV29-1 and TRBJ1-2, reads SAVISQKPSRDICQRGTSLTIQCQVDSQVTMMFWYRQQPGQSLTLIATANQGSEATYESGFVIDKFPISRPNLTFSTLTVSNMSPEDSSIYLCSVEVGHSNYGYTFGSGTRLTVV.

In this sample, this clone turned up a few times. The chain couples TRBV5-6 to TRBJ1-4; D is undetermined. The germline gives CDR1 SGHDT, CDR2 YYEEEE. The CDR3 sequence is 15 residues long. V was cut by 4 bases and J by 7 bases, with 17 bases left in between. CDR3 sequence reads: CASSPRKGDGEKLFF. CDR3 DNA: TGTGCCAGCAGCCCGAGGAAGGGAGATGGTGAAAAACTGTTTTTT.

The chain combines TRBV5-1 with TRBJ2-1; 8 bases are a match to TRBD1. With 0 bases clipped from V and 6 bases from J, the junction kept 2 bases outside the gene matches. This CDR3 has 14 amino acids. From germline, CDR1 is SGHRS and CDR2 YFSETQ. CDR3 in DNA: TGCGCCAGCAGCTTGGAGGACAGGGTCAATGAGCAGTTCTTC. Translated, it gives CASSLEDRVNEQFF.

The chain employs TRBV28 and TRBJ1-6, with 8 bases matching TRBD1. The CDR3 is 19 amino acids. Trimming cost V 5 bases and J 0 bases; bases outside gene matches: 12. The germline V gene encodes CDR1 MDHEN and CDR2 SYDVKM. The CDR3 protein is CASSRWTGKLTSYNSPLHF. The CDR3 nucleotides read TGTGCCAGCAGTCGGTGGACAGGGAAGTTGACCTCCTATAATTCACCCCTCCACTTT.

The table lists this clone with a few counts. The chain is built from TRBV7-2 and TRBJ2-7; weak D call: TRBD2 (5 bases). V was cut by 4 bases and J by 0 bases, with 16 bases left in between. Per the germline V gene, CDR1 is SGHTA and CDR2 is FQGNSA. CDR3 length equals 16 residues. CDR3 DNA sequence: TGTGCCAGCAGCTCCGAGGGCAGGCCTAGCTCCTACGAGCAGTACTTC. This encodes CASSSEGRPSSYEQYF.

The V call is TRBV19, the J call TRBJ1-1; D is possibly TRBD1 (5 bases). CDR1 is LNHDA, CDR2 SQIVND, per germline (reference sequence). V was shortened by 9 bases and J by 1 base, with 18 bases between the two germline ends. CDR3 length equals 15 residues. CDR3 in amino acids: CASRDSHEPNTEAFF. The CDR3 region has the DNA TGTGCCAGCCGTGACAGTCACGAGCCGAACACTGAAGCTTTCTTT. Complete variable domain (other parts from reference TRBV19 and TRBJ1-1): DGGITQSPKYLFRKEGQNVTLSCEQNLNHDAMYWYRQDPGQGLRLIYYSQIVNDFQKGDIAEGYSVSREKKESFPLTVTSAQKNPTAFYLCASRDSHEPNTEAFFGQGTRLTVV.

J is TRBJ1-5 and V is TRBV6-1; possible D gene TRBD1, 5 bases. The CDR3 runs 13 residues. V lost 4 bases and J lost 2, with 6 bases in between. In germline, CDR1 is MNHNS, CDR2 SASEGT. The CDR3 here is CASSGRGNQPQHF. DNA for the CDR3: TGTGCCAGCAGTGGCAGGGGCAATCAGCCCCAGCATTTT.

The chain is built from TRBV7-2 and TRBJ2-1, with 9 bases matching TRBD2. The CDR3 is made up of 19 amino acids. The V and J ends lost 6 bases and 7 bases, in that order; junction bases with no gene match: 22. Germline V CDR1 and CDR2: SGHTA, FQGNSA. The CDR3 spells CASSPHSASGENPTNEQFF. The CDR3 DNA reads TGTGCCAGCAGTCCCCATAGTGCTAGCGGGGAGAACCCTACAAATGAGCAGTTCTTC.

The rearrangement links TRBV5-4 to TRBJ1-6; 8 bases line up with TRBD1. Per germline, CDR1 SGHNT and CDR2 YYREEE (reference sequence). The CDR3 extends over 15 amino acids. V lost 0 bases and J lost 6; bases outside the gene matches: 2. CDR3 sequence: CASSLAGGGNSPLHF. The CDR3 DNA follows: TGTGCCAGCAGCTTGGCAGGGGGCGGTAATTCACCCCTCCACTTT.

Remarks on this clone: Other nucleotide sequences in the sample specify the same CDR3. The chain recombines TRBV30 with TRBJ1-6; D may be TRBD1 (5 bases). The V end lost 5 bases, the J end lost 8 bases, and 13 bases lay between the germline ends. The CDR3 is 13 amino acids. From germline, CDR1 is GTSNPN and CDR2 SVGIG (reference sequence). CDR3 loop: CAWGWGEHSPLHF. CDR3 DNA: TGTGCCTGGGGCTGGGGGGAGCATTCACCCCTCCACTTT.

J is TRBJ1-6 and V is TRBV18; D might be TRBD1 (6 bases). Germline CDR1 and CDR2: KGHSH and LQKENI. The V gene lost 3 bases and the J gene lost 14 bases, with 26 bases spanning the gap. CDR3 size: 17 residues. CDR3 protein: CASSPVVDSGLSVSLHF. The CDR3 DNA sequence: TGTGCCAGCTCACCGGTGGTGGACAGTGGCCTTTCGGTATCCCTCCACTTT.

This chain uses TRBV10-1 with TRBJ2-5; 12 positions agree with TRBD1. Per germline, CDR1 WNHNN and CDR2 SYGVQD (reference sequence). V shed 0 bases and J 3 bases; nucleotides not matched to a gene: 8. This CDR3 is 18 amino acids long. The CDR3 spells CASSESNSGTGGEETQYF. The CDR3 coding sequence is TGCGCCAGCAGTGAGTCCAACTCCGGGACAGGGGGCGAAGAGACCCAGTACTTC.

This chain connects TRBV5-1 to TRBJ2-7; D perhaps matches TRBD2 (5 bases). The CDR3 is 14 amino acids. Germline CDR1 SGHRS, CDR2 YFSETQ. V lost 5 bases to trimming and J lost 3 bases, with 15 bases between them. The CDR3 here is CASRSDLRDYEQYF. The CDR3 DNA reads TGCGCCAGCAGATCGGACCTACGGGACTACGAGCAGTACTTC.

This clone was picked up a small number of times. The rearrangement uses TRBV14 and TRBJ2-7; D unclear. Germline values: CDR1 SGHDN, CDR2 FVKESK. The V gene lost 1 base and the J gene lost 3 bases, with 7 bases spanning the gap. The CDR3 covers 13 residues. The CDR3 reads CASSQGPNYEQYF. CDR3 DNA: TGTGCCAGCAGCCAAGGGCCCAACTACGAGCAGTACTTC.

The J gene is TRBJ2-3, the V gene TRBV4-1; the match to TRBD2 covers 7 bases. Germline V gene lookup returns CDR1 MGHRA and CDR2 YSYEKL. V shed 0 bases, J shed 2 bases, and the junction held 17 bases outside the gene matches. The CDR3 runs to 20 residues. CDR3 in amino acids: CASSQESREGQGRFTDTQYF. The CDR3 bases are TGCGCCAGCAGCCAAGAATCCAGGGAGGGCCAGGGACGATTCACAGATACGCAGTATTTT.

V gene TRBV27 combines with J gene TRBJ1-6; 7 nucleotides agree with TRBD1. The germline V gene encodes CDR1 MNHEY and CDR2 SMNVEV (reference sequence). The CDR3 spans 16 residues. J lost 8 bases, V lost 2 bases, and 9 bases had no gene match. CDR3 region: CASSLQTGDQDSPLHF. CDR3 DNA sequence: TGTGCCAGCAGTTTACAAACAGGGGATCAGGATTCACCCCTCCACTTT.

The chain joins TRBV12-5 to TRBJ2-1, with 9 bases aligning to TRBD1. V dropped 1 base and J dropped 4; count of bases not matched to a gene: 8. Per the germline V gene, CDR1 is LGHNT and CDR2 is FRNRAP. This CDR3 contains 17 residues. The chain's CDR3 is CASGLAPRGQGYNEQFF. CDR3 sequence (DNA): TGTGCTAGTGGTTTGGCCCCCCGGGGACAGGGATACAATGAGCAGTTCTTC.

The genes are TRBV9 and TRBJ1-2; D unclear. V lost 1 base to trimming and J lost 8 bases, with 9 bases between them. This CDR3 contains 12 residues. Germline-derived CDR1 and CDR2 are SGDLS and YYNGEE. The CDR3 bases are TGTGCCAGCAGCGTAAATGGCGGAGGCTACACCTTC. This sequence encodes CASSVNGGGYTF. The full variable domain, with the rest looked up from reference TRBV9 and TRBJ1-2, is DSGVTQTPKHLITATGQRVTLRCSPRSGDLSVYWYQQSLDQGLQFLIQYYNGEERAKGNILERFSAQQFPDLHSELNLSSLELGDSALYFCASSVNGGGYTFGSGTRLTVV.

V gene TRBV4-3 combines with J gene TRBJ2-1, with 9 bases lining up with TRBD2. CDR3 length: 16 amino acids. The germline V gene encodes CDR1 LGHNA and CDR2 YSLEER. V shed 3 bases, J shed 4 bases, and the junction held 7 bases outside the gene matches. The CDR3 DNA follows: TGCGCCAGCAGCCATCTGACTAGCGGATCTTACAATGAGCAGTTCTTC. It codes for CASSHLTSGSYNEQFF.

The chain has TRBV27 and TRBJ1-2; 8 positions agree with TRBD1. J lost 4 bases, V lost 4 bases, and 2 bases had no gene match. The length of the CDR3 is 13 residues. Germline V gene lookup returns CDR1 MNHEY and CDR2 SMNVEV (reference sequence). CDR3 in amino acids: CASSSDRAYGYTF. CDR3 bases: TGTGCCAGCAGTTCGGACAGGGCCTATGGCTACACCTTC.